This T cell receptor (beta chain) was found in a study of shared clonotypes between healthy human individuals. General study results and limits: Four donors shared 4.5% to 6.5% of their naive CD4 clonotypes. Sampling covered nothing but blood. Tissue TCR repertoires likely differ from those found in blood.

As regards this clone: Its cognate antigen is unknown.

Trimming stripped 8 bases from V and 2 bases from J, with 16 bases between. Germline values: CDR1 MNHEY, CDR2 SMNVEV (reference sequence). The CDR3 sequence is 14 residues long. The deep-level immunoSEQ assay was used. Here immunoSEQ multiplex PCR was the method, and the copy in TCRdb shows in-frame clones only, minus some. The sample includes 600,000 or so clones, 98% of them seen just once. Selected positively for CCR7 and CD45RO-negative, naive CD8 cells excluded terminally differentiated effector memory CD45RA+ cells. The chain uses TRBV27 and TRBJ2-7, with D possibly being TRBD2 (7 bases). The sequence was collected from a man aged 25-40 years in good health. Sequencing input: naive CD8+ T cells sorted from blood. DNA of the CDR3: TGTGCCAGCCGTTGGGGGGGCGGGGCCTACGAGCAGTACTTC. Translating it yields CASRWGGGAYEQYF.